What follows are 19 T cell receptor beta chains derived from one specimen sequenced in a study of T-cell reconstitution after alpha-beta-depleted transplantation in children. The authors prepared the TCRbeta library with unique molecular identifiers. TCRdb independently ran MiXCR on the PCR reads; one entry per CDR3 protein. This sample has approximately 170,000 distinct CDR3 sequences, with over 8.5% found just once. The sample consisted of PBMCs, taken before TCRalphabeta/CD19-depleted stem cell transplant. The origin of the receptors is a boy aged 2 to 9 with acute myeloid leukemia, due to receive a stem cell transplant.

This clonotype has a count of ten or more. This chain uses TRBV5-5 with TRBJ1-2, with D possibly TRBD1 on 5 matching bases. The ends were cut back, 4 bases at V and 7 bases at J, with 20 bases in the middle. Germline values: CDR1 SGHKS, CDR2 YYEKEE (reference sequence). CDR3 length: 15 residues. The CDR3 nucleotides read TGTGCCAGCAGCGCCCTGCTAGCAGGGACGGCTGGCTACACCTTC. This sequence encodes CASSALLAGTAGYTF. The full variable domain, in which reference TRBV5-5 and TRBJ1-2 provide the parts outside the CDR3, is DAGVTQSPTHLIKTRGQQVTLRCSPISGHKSVSWYQQVLGQGPQFIFQYYEKEERGRGNFPDRFSARQFPNYSSELNVNALLLGDSALYLCASSALLAGTAGYTFGSGTRLTVV.

Many counts were recorded for this clonotype. This chain connects TRBV7-2 to TRBJ1-2; unclear D gene. The V gene lost 0 bases and the J gene lost 2 bases, with 7 bases spanning the gap. Germline V gene data show CDR1 as SGHTA and CDR2 as FQGNSA. This CDR3 comprises 14 residues. The CDR3 is CASSLASVNYGYTF. The CDR3 DNA reads as TGTGCCAGCAGCTTAGCGTCGGTCAACTATGGCTACACCTTC.

This clonotype has at least ten counts. V usage is TRBV4-1 and J usage is TRBJ2-3, with D maybe TRBD1 (6 bases). Germline CDR1 MGHRA, CDR2 YSYEKL. V was pared by 1 base and J by 5 bases, with 16 bases between. The CDR3 is 16 amino acids. CDR3 nucleotides: TGCGCCAGCAGCCAAGGGGGGCAGGGGCTGGGAGATACGCAGTATTTT. Its translation is CASSQGGQGLGDTQYF.

Ten or more counts support this clonotype. The chain joins TRBV20-1 to TRBJ2-1, with unresolved D. The CDR3 sequence is 14 residues long. The ends were cut back, 5 bases at V and 0 bases at J, with 11 bases in the middle. In germline, CDR1 is DFQATT, CDR2 SNEGSKA (reference sequence). The CDR3 nucleotides are TGCAGTGCTGGAGCTATCCGCTCCTACAATGAGCAGTTCTTC. Its protein is CSAGAIRSYNEQFF.

This clonotype was seen at least ten times. This chain connects TRBV3-1 to TRBJ1-3; D is perhaps TRBD1 (5 bases). V was clipped by 0 bases and J by 0 bases, with 9 bases between them. The CDR3 is made up of 16 amino acids. CDR1 and CDR2 (germline): LGHDT, YNNKEL (reference sequence). The CDR3 sequence is CASSQEGQGSGNTIYF. The CDR3 DNA follows: TGTGCCAGCAGCCAAGAGGGCCAGGGCTCTGGAAACACCATATATTTT.

This clonotype was seen at least ten times. V usage is TRBV20-1 and J usage is TRBJ2-1; D ambiguous. This CDR3 comprises 11 residues. Trimming pared 0 bases from V and 7 bases from J, leaving 4 bases between. Germline V gives CDR1 DFQATT, CDR2 SNEGSKA (reference sequence). The DNA for the CDR3 is TGCAGTGCTAGAGACGAGAATGAGCAGTTCTTC. Encoded protein: CSARDENEQFF.

This clonotype occurred many times. The V gene is TRBV6-1, the J gene TRBJ2-2; maybe TRBD2 (5 bases). This CDR3 is built from 16 residues. The germline V and J ends were trimmed by 6 bases and 0 bases, with 14 bases remaining between them. The germline V gene encodes CDR1 MNHNS and CDR2 SASEGT. This CDR3 reads CASSTWESANTGELFF. The DNA of the CDR3 is TGTGCCAGCAGCACCTGGGAGAGCGCGAACACCGGGGAGCTGTTTTTT.

This clonotype was seen many times. The V gene is TRBV5-1, the J gene TRBJ2-7; 8 nucleotides match TRBD1. V shed 2 bases and J 4 bases; nucleotides not matched to a gene: 8. This CDR3 has 15 amino acids. The V gene's germline CDR1 is SGHRS and CDR2 YFSETQ. CDR3 coding DNA: TGCGCCAGCAGCTTTAAATGGGACAGGTCGTACGAGCAGTACTTC. Encoded protein: CASSFKWDRSYEQYF.

This clonotype was recorded many times. This sequence joins TRBV28 and TRBJ2-7; TRBD2 agrees at 14 bases. The CDR3 is made up of 16 amino acids. Germline trimming cut 2 bases from V and 3 bases from J; bases unmatched to any gene: 3. CDR1 and CDR2 from the germline V gene are MDHEN and SYDVKM. The CDR3 DNA is TGTGCCAGCAGTTTACTCGGGACTAGCGGGAGCTACGAGCAGTACTTC. Amino acid sequence: CASSLLGTSGSYEQYF.

This clonotype was counted at least ten times. The rearrangement links TRBV4-1 to TRBJ1-5, with D uncertain. Between the trimmed V and J ends, which lost 0 bases and 9 bases, there was a span of 12 bases. In germline, CDR1 is MGHRA, CDR2 YSYEKL. The CDR3 covers 14 residues. The CDR3: CASSQDSPQRPQHF. CDR3 nucleotides: TGCGCCAGCAGCCAAGACTCCCCCCAGAGGCCCCAGCATTTT.

This clonotype was seen many times. The rearrangement uses TRBV4-2 and TRBJ2-1; D is possibly TRBD1 or TRBD2 (5 bases each). CDR1 is LGHNA, CDR2 YNFKEQ, per germline. CDR3 size: 16 residues. The V gene lost 2 bases and the J gene lost 4 bases, with 15 bases spanning the gap. In nucleotides, the CDR3 is TGTGCCAGCAGCCAATCAGGGATCGGGGAATACAATGAGCAGTTCTTC. Amino acids: CASSQSGIGEYNEQFF.

This clonotype occurred many times. The chain employs TRBV5-1 and TRBJ2-3; D remains unclear. V dropped 4 bases and J dropped 0 bases, with 12 bases sitting between them. The CDR3 spans 15 residues. Germline V gene sequence: CDR1 SGHRS, CDR2 YFSETQ. The chain's CDR3 is CASSTEPSSTDTQYF. CDR3 DNA: TGCGCCAGCAGCACCGAACCTTCTAGCACAGATACGCAGTATTTT.

This clonotype has at least ten counts. The genes are TRBV28 and TRBJ2-1, with 10 nucleotides matching TRBD2. The junction had 1 base not matched to a gene; V was cut back by 4 bases and J by 4 bases. The CDR3 contains 14 residues. CDR1 and CDR2 (germline): MDHEN, SYDVKM. The CDR3 coding sequence is TGTGCCAGCAGTTCTAGCGGGGGATACAATGAGCAGTTCTTC. Translation gives CASSSSGGYNEQFF.

This clonotype was counted at least ten times. The chain joins TRBV5-1 to TRBJ2-7, with D perhaps matching TRBD1 or TRBD2 (6 bases each). Trimming stripped 0 bases from V and 0 bases from J, with 13 bases between. CDR3 length: 16 amino acids. From germline, CDR1 is SGHRS and CDR2 YFSETQ. CDR3 region: CASSLVRDKNSYEQYV. In nucleotides, the CDR3 is TGCGCCAGCAGCTTGGTGCGGGACAAGAACTCCTACGAGCAGTACGTC.

This clonotype occurred many times. The genes are TRBV5-1 and TRBJ2-1; 10 nucleotides match TRBD2. Germline-derived CDR1 and CDR2 are SGHRS and YFSETQ. The trim removed 8 bases at V and 6 bases at J, leaving 11 bases unmatched. This CDR3 is 15 amino acids long. CDR3 sequence reads: CASFETSGKLNEQFF. Here the CDR3 DNA reads TGCGCCAGTTTCGAAACTAGCGGGAAGCTCAATGAGCAGTTCTTC.

This clonotype has ten or more counts. V usage is TRBV6-6 and J usage is TRBJ2-1, with D possibly TRBD2 on 6 matching bases. Germline loops: CDR1 MNHNY, CDR2 SVGAGI (reference sequence). Trimming shortened V by 8 bases and J by 8 bases, and 16 bases separated the two germline ends. The CDR3 totals 13 residues. The DNA for the CDR3 is TGTGCCAGCGTAGGAGGGCCTTACGATGAGCAGTTCTTC. Residues: CASVGGPYDEQFF.

This clonotype was recorded a few times. The chain joins TRBV10-2 to TRBJ1-1; no clear D. CDR3 length equals 13 residues. Looked up from germline, CDR1 is WSHSY and CDR2 is SAAADI. V was clipped by 6 bases and J by 1 base, with 9 bases between them. As DNA, the CDR3 is TGCGCCAGCAGCATGGGCCCGAACACTGAAGCTTTCTTT. Its protein is CASSMGPNTEAFF.

There are many counts of this clonotype. The CDR3 nucleotides read TGTGCCAGCAGTTTATGGTGGGAGGCAGACTACAATGAGCAGTTCTTC. It yields the protein CASSLWWEADYNEQFF. The genes are TRBV28 and TRBJ2-1, with D possibly being TRBD2 (6 bases). Between the trimmed V and J ends, which lost 0 bases and 3 bases, there was a span of 12 bases. Looked up from germline, CDR1 is MDHEN and CDR2 is SYDVKM. The CDR3 has 16 amino acids.

This clonotype was detected many times. The CDR3 loop is CASSPGRRVQETQYF. The CDR3 DNA follows: TGCGCCAGCAGCCCCGGGAGGAGGGTCCAAGAGACCCAGTACTTC. The chain uses TRBV4-1 and TRBJ2-5, with 7 nucleotides matching TRBD2. Germline loops: CDR1 MGHRA, CDR2 YSYEKL. V lost 4 bases, J lost 1 base, and 6 bases stayed unmatched. This CDR3 is built from 15 residues.